This T cell receptor beta chain was observed in a study of cytomegalovirus exposure and HLA in healthy donors. Study overall: Early on, a data release was issued that held about 85 million unique TCRs from HLA-typed donors.

V was cut by 4 bases and J by 1 base, with 12 bases left in between. This CDR3 has 15 amino acids. CDR1 is MNHEY and CDR2 is SVGAGI in the germline V gene. The study, taken as a whole, reports: Productive rates of about 87% or about 30% were seen for most TCR beta V segments in an earlier analysis.

PCR amplification relied on 60 Vbeta primers (plus 13 Jbeta primers). In the original analysis: Unique TCR beta chains totaled roughly 81 million in a later count, with roughly 12 million of them shared. Clones were read by immunoSEQ multiplex PCR, and TCRdb kept only the in-frame ones, dropping some. That table is the source of V, J and clone size, and D and trimming were worked out from the DNA. The repertoire holds 90,000 to 150,000 clones, with roughly 69% as singletons. The table lists this clone with a few counts. Its specificity is unknown. The receptor comes from a human donor in good health. J is TRBJ2-3 and V is TRBV6-5; maybe TRBD1 (6 bases). Material: PBMCs. The CDR3 reads CASSFKPGGTDTQYF. The CDR3 nucleotides are TGTGCCAGCAGTTTCAAGCCAGGGGGCACAGATACGCAGTATTTT.